The present entry profiles one T cell receptor beta chain with its context. Germline CDR1 reads LNHNV; CDR2 reads YYDKDF (reference sequence). CDR3 size: 16 residues. V lost 0 bases and J lost 3, with 11 bases in between. The data belong to a study of graft-versus-host responses after intestinal transplantation. The method was immunoSEQ multiplex PCR; TCRdb's version includes in-frame clones alone and lacks a portion of them. Of under 55,000 clones in the sample, 75% to 95% were seen once. The sample here was PBMCs, taken 524 days after transplant. This chain uses TRBV15 with TRBJ1-4; a possible D gene is TRBD1 (5 bases). This TCR came from a human patient who received an intestinal transplant, so some T cells may come from the graft donor. The CDR3 spells CATSRDVWGPNEKLFF. As DNA, the CDR3 is TGTGCCACCAGCAGAGATGTGTGGGGCCCTAATGAAAAACTGTTTTTT.